Listed here are 20 T cell receptor beta chains from one sample, sequenced in a study of blood T cell repertoires in COVID-19. Sequencing was performed with immunoSEQ multiplex PCR; in TCRdb, only in-frame clones are kept and a portion is missing. The sample has about 120,000 clones, roughly 90% seen once. Sequencing used peripheral blood. All receptors derive from a man aged 55 to 70 with COVID-19, enrolled during active disease.

This sequence joins TRBV18 and TRBJ1-5; TRBD1 is a possible D gene (5 bases). V was pared by 5 bases and J by 4 bases, with 9 bases between. CDR1 and CDR2 from the germline V gene are KGHSH and LQKENI. The CDR3 length is 13 residues. The CDR3 loop is CASSSDRNQPQHF. CDR3 DNA: TGTGCCAGCTCATCCGACAGAAATCAGCCCCAGCATTTT. The full variable domain, in which reference TRBV18 and TRBJ1-5 provide the parts outside the CDR3, is NAGVMQNPRHLVRRRGQEARLRCSPMKGHSHVYWYRQLPEEGLKFMVYLQKENIIDESGMPKERFSAEFPKEGPSILRIQQVVRGDSAAYFCASSSDRNQPQHFGDGTRLSIL.

V is TRBV19 and J is TRBJ2-7; TRBD2 is a possible D gene (7 bases). This CDR3 has 15 amino acids. The V gene lost 3 bases and the J gene lost 3 bases, with 15 bases spanning the gap. In germline, CDR1 is LNHDA, CDR2 SQIVND (reference sequence). The chain's CDR3 is CASSMRGQVDYEQYF. DNA for the CDR3: TGTGCCAGTAGTATGCGGGGGCAGGTAGACTACGAGCAGTACTTC.

This clone was detected once. The chain carries TRBV21-1 and TRBJ1-1; the listed D gene, TRBD1, was not tested against the DNA. TRBV21-1 has pseudogene status. This CDR3 is built from 17 residues. CDR3 residues: CASSTLTGSDKNTEAFF. CDR3 in DNA: TGTGCCAGCAGCACCTTAACAGGGTCGGATAAGAACACTGAAGCTTTCTTT.

CDR3 residues: CASSSPPGQSYGYTF. As DNA, the CDR3 is TGTGCCAGTAGTTCTCCTCCGGGACAGTCTTATGGCTACACCTTC. This sequence joins TRBV19 and TRBJ1-2; TRBD1 agrees at 7 bases. CDR1 and CDR2 from the germline V gene are LNHDA and SQIVND (reference sequence). The CDR3 is 15 amino acids. The ends lost 5 bases at V and 5 bases at J; junction bases unmatched: 11.

The J gene is TRBJ1-4, the V gene TRBV5-8, with D perhaps matching TRBD1 (5 bases). Trimming removed 4 bases at V and 0 bases at J, with 10 bases between. Germline V gene sequence: CDR1 SGHTS, CDR2 YDEGEE. The CDR3 consists of 15 residues. The CDR3 DNA is TGTGCCAGCAGCCCCGGAGGGGCAACTAATGAAAAACTGTTTTTT. It specifies CASSPGGATNEKLFF.

As DNA, the CDR3 is TGTGCCAGCAGTCAGGCGGGTCAGGATACGCAGTATTTT. Protein sequence: CASSQAGQDTQYF. The gene calls are TRBV9 and TRBJ2-3; D is perhaps TRBD2 (5 bases). The germline CDR1 and CDR2 sequences are SGDLS and YYNGEE. The CDR3 consists of 13 residues. Trimming pared 5 bases from V and 6 bases from J, leaving 13 bases between. Together with reference TRBV9 and TRBJ2-3, the CDR3 gives the full variable domain: DSGVTQTPKHLITATGQRVTLRCSPRSGDLSVYWYQQSLDQGLQFLIQYYNGEERAKGNILERFSAQQFPDLHSELNLSSLELGDSALYFCASSQAGQDTQYFGPGTRLTVL.

This sequence joins TRBV5-1 and TRBJ1-1; 10 bases line up with TRBD1. From germline, CDR1 is SGHRS and CDR2 YFSETQ. This CDR3 has 15 residues. V shed 4 bases and J 3 bases; nucleotides not matched to a gene: 6. The CDR3 spells CASSTTGTGDTEAFF. CDR3 in DNA: TGCGCCAGCAGCACAACCGGGACAGGGGACACTGAAGCTTTCTTT.

This chain uses TRBV28 with TRBJ2-7; the match to TRBD2 covers 8 bases. The CDR3 spans 14 residues. Germline CDR1 is MDHEN and CDR2 is SYDVKM. V shed 6 bases and J 1 base; nucleotides not matched to a gene: 5. This chain's CDR3 is CASSIAGPSYEQYF. DNA of the CDR3: TGTGCCAGCAGCATAGCGGGACCATCCTACGAGCAGTACTTC. Drawing the rest from reference TRBV28 and TRBJ2-7, the complete variable domain is DVKVTQSSRYLVKRTGEKVFLECVQDMDHENMFWYRQDPGLGLRLIYFSYDVKMKEKGDIPEGYSVSREKKERFSLILESASTNQTSMYLCASSIAGPSYEQYFGPGTRLTVT.

The chain uses TRBV4-2 and TRBJ1-4; D unclear. The V end was cut by 0 bases, the J end by 7 bases, with 18 bases between. The CDR3 is 17 amino acids. Germline V gene lookup returns CDR1 LGHNA and CDR2 YNFKEQ. The CDR3 DNA sequence: TGTGCCAGCAGCCAAGATTGGGAGGCGGCAGGTCCTGAAAAACTGTTTTTT. Translating gives CASSQDWEAAGPEKLFF.

The chain carries TRBV4-1 and TRBJ2-3, with TRBD2 as a possible D gene (6 bases). Trimming took off 0 bases at V and 0 bases at J, with 10 bases between the two ends. This CDR3 has 16 residues. CDR1 MGHRA and CDR2 YSYEKL come from the germline V gene. CDR3 in DNA: TGCGCCAGCAGCCAAGAGGCTAGCGAAAGCACAGATACGCAGTATTTT. Translation gives CASSQEASESTDTQYF.

As regards this clone: The identical CDR3 is also encoded by other nucleotide sequences in the sample. The chain employs TRBV9 and TRBJ2-2; 7 bases align to TRBD1. The V gene end was trimmed by 4 bases and the J gene end by 0 bases; junction bases not matched to a gene: 6. CDR1 SGDLS and CDR2 YYNGEE come from the germline V gene. The CDR3 has 16 residues. CDR3 in DNA: TGTGCCAGCAGCACTCGGGACAGACCGAACACCGGGGAGCTGTTTTTT. Protein product: CASSTRDRPNTGELFF.

The rearrangement links TRBV7-9 to TRBJ2-5; TRBD2 matches at 7 bases. The J segment lost 3 bases and the V segment lost 6 bases, leaving 16 bases of the junction unmatched. From germline, CDR1 is SEHNR and CDR2 FQNEAQ (reference sequence). The CDR3 spans 17 residues. This chain's CDR3 is CASRPYTASGVKETQYF. CDR3 nucleotides: TGTGCCAGCAGGCCCTACACGGCTAGCGGAGTGAAAGAGACCCAGTACTTC.

The chain employs TRBV9 and TRBJ2-1, with 9 positions matching TRBD2. The V segment lost 2 bases and the J segment 3 bases; nucleotides outside the gene matches: 3. The length of the CDR3 is 15 residues. CDR1 and CDR2 (germline): SGDLS, YYNGEE. The CDR3 DNA reads TGTGCCAGCAGCGTCCTAGCGGGGATCTACAATGAGCAGTTCTTC. It translates to CASSVLAGIYNEQFF.

The chain recombines TRBV28 with TRBJ2-5, with 12 bases lining up with TRBD2. Germline CDR1 is MDHEN and CDR2 is SYDVKM. With V trimmed by 1 base and J by 7 bases, 10 bases remained unmatched. This CDR3 region has 17 residues. This CDR3 is CASSLLRASGRAGTQYF. Here the CDR3 DNA reads TGTGCCAGCAGTTTATTGAGGGCTAGCGGGAGGGCCGGGACCCAGTACTTC.

The V and J genes are TRBV6-5 and TRBJ1-4; perhaps TRBD1 as D (5 bases). This CDR3 has 15 residues. The germline V and J ends were trimmed by 6 bases and 8 bases, with 19 bases remaining between them. Germline V lookup: CDR1 MNHEY, CDR2 SVGAGI. The CDR3 is CASRPRDSRGEKLFF. The CDR3 DNA is TGTGCCAGCAGACCCCGGGACTCCCGAGGGGAAAAACTGTTTTTT.

The chain joins TRBV12-3 or TRBV12-4 to TRBJ2-5; D remains unclear. The V and J ends lost 4 bases and 2 bases respectively, with 5 bases between them. The CDR3 has 12 residues. CDR3 DNA: TGTGCCAGCAGTTATGTACAAGAGACCCAGTACTTC. Translating gives CASSYVQETQYF.

This chain uses TRBV19 with TRBJ1-5; no firm D call. This CDR3 has 14 amino acids. V was pared by 7 bases and J by 6 bases, with 16 bases between. Germline assignment: CDR1 LNHDA and CDR2 SQIVND (reference sequence). For the CDR3, the DNA is TGTGCCAGTACCGCAGATGGGCTCGGTCAGCCCCAGCATTTT. This encodes CASTADGLGQPQHF.

The chain joins TRBV11-3 to TRBJ1-4, with TRBD1 matching over 7 bases. Trimming at V came to 5 bases and at J to 4 bases, leaving 7 bases not matched to a gene. Germline V lookup: CDR1 SGHNT, CDR2 YENEEA. The CDR3 consists of 15 residues. CDR3 DNA sequence: TGTGCCAGCAGCGCCGGGACAGTCCTTAATGAAAAACTGTTTTTT. Protein: CASSAGTVLNEKLFF.

This chain links TRBV24-1 with TRBJ2-1; TRBD1 matches 8 bases. V lost 2 bases to trimming and J lost 6 bases; unmatched junction nucleotides: 5. The CDR3 runs to 15 residues. Germline values: CDR1 KGHDR, CDR2 SFDVKD. The CDR3 loop reads CATSDSRTGINEQFF. In DNA form, the CDR3 reads TGTGCCACCAGTGATTCGAGGACAGGGATCAATGAGCAGTTCTTC.

J is TRBJ2-1 and V is TRBV3-1 (or the pseudogene TRBV3-2), with 8 nucleotides matching TRBD1. With 4 bases clipped from V and 8 bases from J, the junction kept 10 bases outside the gene matches. The V gene's germline CDR1 is LGHDT and CDR2 YNNKEL (reference sequence). The CDR3 contains 15 residues. The CDR3, as DNA: TGTGCCAGCAGCCCCCCCAGGGGGCCTGGGGATGAGCAGTTCTTC. Protein: CASSPPRGPGDEQFF.